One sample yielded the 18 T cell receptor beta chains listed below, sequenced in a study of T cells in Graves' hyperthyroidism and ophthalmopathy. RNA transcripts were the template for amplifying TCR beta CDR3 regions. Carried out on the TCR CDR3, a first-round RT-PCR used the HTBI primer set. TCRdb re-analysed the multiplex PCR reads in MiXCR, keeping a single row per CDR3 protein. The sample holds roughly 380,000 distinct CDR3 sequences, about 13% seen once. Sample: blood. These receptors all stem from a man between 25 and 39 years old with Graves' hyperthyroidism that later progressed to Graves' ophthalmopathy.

The CDR3 nucleotides are TGTGCCACCAGTGATTTTGATGGGGAGGGTGAAAAACTGTTTTTT. This gives the protein CATSDFDGEGEKLFF. This chain connects TRBV24-1 to TRBJ1-4, with D uncertain. The V and J ends lost 1 base and 7 bases respectively, with 12 bases between them. The CDR3 spans 15 residues. Germline loops: CDR1 KGHDR, CDR2 SFDVKD.

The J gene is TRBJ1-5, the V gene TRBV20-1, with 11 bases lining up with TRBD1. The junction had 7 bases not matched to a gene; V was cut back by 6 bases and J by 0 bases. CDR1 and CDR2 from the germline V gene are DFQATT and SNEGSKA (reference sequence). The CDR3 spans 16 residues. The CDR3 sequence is CSARTGGSYSNQPQHF. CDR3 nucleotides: TGCAGTGCCCGGACAGGGGGCAGTTATAGCAATCAGCCCCAGCATTTT.

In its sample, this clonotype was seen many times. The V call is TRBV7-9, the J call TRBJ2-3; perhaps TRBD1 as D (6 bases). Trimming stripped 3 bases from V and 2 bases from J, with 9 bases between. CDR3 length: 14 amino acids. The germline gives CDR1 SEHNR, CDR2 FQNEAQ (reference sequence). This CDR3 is CASSFRQVTDTQYF. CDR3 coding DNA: TGTGCCAGCAGCTTTAGACAGGTCACAGATACGCAGTATTTT.

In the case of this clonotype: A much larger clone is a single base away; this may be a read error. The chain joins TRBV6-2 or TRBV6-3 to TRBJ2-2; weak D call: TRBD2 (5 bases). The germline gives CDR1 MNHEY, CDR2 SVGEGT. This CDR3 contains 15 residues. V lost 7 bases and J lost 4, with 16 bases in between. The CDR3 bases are TGTGCCAGCACCACCGGGATGTGGTCCACCGGGGAGCTGTTTTTT. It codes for CASTTGMWSTGELFF.

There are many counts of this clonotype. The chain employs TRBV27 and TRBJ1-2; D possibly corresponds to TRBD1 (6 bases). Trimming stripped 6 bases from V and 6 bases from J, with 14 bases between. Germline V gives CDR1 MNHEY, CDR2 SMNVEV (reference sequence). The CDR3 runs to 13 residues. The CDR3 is CASREGGRDGYTF. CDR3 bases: TGTGCCAGCAGAGAGGGGGGAAGAGATGGCTACACCTTC.

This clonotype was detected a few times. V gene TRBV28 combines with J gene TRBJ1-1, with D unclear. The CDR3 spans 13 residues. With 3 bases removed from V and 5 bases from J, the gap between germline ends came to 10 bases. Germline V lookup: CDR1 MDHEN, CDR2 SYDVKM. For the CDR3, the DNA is TGTGCCAGCAGTTTCATCAGGTTAACTGAAGCTTTCTTT. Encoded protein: CASSFIRLTEAFF.

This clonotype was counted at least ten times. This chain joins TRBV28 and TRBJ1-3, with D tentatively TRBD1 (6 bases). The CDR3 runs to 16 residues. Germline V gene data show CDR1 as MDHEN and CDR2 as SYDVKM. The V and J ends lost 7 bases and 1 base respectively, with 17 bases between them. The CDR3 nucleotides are TGTGCCAGCAACCCCTCCAGGGGAAAATCTGGAAACACCATATATTTT. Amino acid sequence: CASNPSRGKSGNTIYF.

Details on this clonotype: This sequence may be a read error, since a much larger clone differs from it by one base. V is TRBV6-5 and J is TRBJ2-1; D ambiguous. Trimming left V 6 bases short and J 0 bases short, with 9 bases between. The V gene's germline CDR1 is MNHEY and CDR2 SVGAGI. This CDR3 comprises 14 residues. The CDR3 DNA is TGTGCCAGCAGATACGAAGGCTCCTACAATGAGCAGTTCTTC. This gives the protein CASRYEGSYNEQFF.

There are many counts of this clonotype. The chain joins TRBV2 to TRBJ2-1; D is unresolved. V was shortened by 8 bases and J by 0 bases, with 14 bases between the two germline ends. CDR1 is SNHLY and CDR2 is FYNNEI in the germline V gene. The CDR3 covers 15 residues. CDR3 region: CASAPSANSYNEQFF. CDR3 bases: TGTGCCAGCGCCCCGAGCGCGAACTCCTACAATGAGCAGTTCTTC.

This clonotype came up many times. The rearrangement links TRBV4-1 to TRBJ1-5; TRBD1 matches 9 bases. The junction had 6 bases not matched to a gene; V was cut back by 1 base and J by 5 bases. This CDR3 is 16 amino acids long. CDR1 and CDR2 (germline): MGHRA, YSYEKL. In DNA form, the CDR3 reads TGCGCCAGCAGCCAAGCCTCCGGGGACAGGGATCAGCCCCAGCATTTT. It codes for CASSQASGDRDQPQHF.

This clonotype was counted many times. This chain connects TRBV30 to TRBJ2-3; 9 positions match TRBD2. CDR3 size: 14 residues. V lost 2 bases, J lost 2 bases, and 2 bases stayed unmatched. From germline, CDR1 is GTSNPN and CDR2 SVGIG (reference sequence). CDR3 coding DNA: TGTGCCTGGAGTCGACTAGCGGCCACAGATACGCAGTATTTT. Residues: CAWSRLAATDTQYF.

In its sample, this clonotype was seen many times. The CDR3 bases are TGTGCCAGCCAAATGGGAGAGAACACTGAAGCTTTCTTT. It specifies CASQMGENTEAFF. V usage is TRBV2 and J usage is TRBJ1-1; the D is unclear. CDR3 length: 13 residues. Trimming left V 8 bases short and J 1 base short, with 11 bases between. CDR1 and CDR2 (germline): SNHLY, FYNNEI. The whole variable domain, filled in from reference TRBV2 and TRBJ1-1, reads EPEVTQTPSHQVTQMGQEVILRCVPISNHLYFYWYRQILGQKVEFLVSFYNNEISEKSEIFDDQFSVERPDGSNFTLKIRSTKLEDSAMYFCASQMGENTEAFFGQGTRLTVV.

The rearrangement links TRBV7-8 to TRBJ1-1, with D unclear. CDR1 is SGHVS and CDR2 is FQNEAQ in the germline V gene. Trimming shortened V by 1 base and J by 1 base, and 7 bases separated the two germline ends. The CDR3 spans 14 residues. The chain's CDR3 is CASSLVFGNTEAFF. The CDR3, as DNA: TGTGCCAGCAGCTTAGTATTCGGGAACACTGAAGCTTTCTTT.

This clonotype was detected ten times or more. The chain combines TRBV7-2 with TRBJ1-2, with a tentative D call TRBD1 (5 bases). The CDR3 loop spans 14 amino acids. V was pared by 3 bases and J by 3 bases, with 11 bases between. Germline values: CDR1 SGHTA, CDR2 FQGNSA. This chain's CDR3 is CASSFAGGDYGYTF. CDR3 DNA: TGTGCCAGCAGCTTCGCTGGGGGGGACTATGGCTACACCTTC.

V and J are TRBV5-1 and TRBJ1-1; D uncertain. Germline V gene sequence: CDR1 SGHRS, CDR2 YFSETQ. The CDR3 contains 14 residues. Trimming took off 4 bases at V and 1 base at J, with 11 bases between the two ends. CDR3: CASSHSRSNTEAFF. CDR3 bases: TGCGCCAGCAGCCACAGCCGATCGAACACTGAAGCTTTCTTT.

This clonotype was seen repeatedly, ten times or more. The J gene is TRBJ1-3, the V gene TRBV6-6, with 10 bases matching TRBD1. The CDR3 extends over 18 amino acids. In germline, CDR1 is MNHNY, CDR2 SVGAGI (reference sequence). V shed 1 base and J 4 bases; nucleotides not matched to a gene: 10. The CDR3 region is CASSYWGDRGSRGNTIYF. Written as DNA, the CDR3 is TGTGCCAGCAGTTACTGGGGGGACAGGGGAAGTCGAGGAAACACCATATATTTT.

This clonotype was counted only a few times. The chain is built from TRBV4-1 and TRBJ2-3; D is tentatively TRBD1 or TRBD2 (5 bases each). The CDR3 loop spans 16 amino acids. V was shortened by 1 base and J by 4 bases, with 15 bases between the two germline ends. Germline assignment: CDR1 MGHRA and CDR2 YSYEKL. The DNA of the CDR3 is TGCGCCAGCAGCCAAGGTTCAGGGACGGGGTCAGATACGCAGTATTTT. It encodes CASSQGSGTGSDTQYF.

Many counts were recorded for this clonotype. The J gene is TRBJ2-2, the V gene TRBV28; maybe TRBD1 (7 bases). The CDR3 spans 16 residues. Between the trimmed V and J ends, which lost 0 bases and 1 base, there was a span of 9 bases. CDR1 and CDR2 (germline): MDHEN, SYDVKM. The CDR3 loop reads CASSLWQGGNTGELFF. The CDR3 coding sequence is TGTGCCAGCAGTTTATGGCAGGGGGGGAACACCGGGGAGCTGTTTTTT.